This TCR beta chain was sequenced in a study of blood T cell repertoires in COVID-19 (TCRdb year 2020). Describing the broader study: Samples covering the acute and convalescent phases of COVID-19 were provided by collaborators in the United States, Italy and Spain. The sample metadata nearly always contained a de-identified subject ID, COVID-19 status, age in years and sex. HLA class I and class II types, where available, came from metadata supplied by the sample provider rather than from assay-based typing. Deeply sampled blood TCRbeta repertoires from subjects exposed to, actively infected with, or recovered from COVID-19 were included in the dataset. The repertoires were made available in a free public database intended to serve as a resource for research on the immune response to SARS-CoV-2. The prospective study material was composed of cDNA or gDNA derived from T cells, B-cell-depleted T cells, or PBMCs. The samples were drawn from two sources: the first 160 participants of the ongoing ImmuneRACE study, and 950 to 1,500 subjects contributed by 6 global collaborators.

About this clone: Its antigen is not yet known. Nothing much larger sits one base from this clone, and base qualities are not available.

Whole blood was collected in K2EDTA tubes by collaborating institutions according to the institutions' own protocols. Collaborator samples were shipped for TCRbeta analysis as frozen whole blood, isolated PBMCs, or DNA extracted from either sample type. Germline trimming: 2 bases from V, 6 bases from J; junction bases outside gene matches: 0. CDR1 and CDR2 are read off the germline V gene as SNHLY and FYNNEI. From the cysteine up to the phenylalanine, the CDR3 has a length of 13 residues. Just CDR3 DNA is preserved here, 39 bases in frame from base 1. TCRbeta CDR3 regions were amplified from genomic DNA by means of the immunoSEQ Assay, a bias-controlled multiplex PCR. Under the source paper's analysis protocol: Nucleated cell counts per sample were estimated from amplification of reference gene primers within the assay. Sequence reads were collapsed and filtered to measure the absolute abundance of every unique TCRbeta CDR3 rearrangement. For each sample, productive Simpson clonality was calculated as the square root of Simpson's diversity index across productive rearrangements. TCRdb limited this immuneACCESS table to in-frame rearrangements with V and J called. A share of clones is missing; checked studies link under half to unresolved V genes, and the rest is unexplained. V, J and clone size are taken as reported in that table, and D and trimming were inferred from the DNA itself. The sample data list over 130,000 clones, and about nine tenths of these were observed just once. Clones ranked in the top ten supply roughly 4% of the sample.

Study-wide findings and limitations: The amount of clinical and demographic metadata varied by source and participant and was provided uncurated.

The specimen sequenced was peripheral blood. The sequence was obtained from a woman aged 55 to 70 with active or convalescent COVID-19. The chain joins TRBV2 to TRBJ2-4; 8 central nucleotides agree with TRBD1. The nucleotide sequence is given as TGTGCCAGCAGTGAAACAGGGGGAAACATTCAGTACTTC. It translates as CASSETGGNIQYF.